This paragraph covers one T cell receptor (beta chain) sequence. The same CDR3 also results from other DNA sequences found in this sample. Germline V CDR1 and CDR2: MNHEY, SVGAGI. This CDR3 spans 14 amino acids. V was shortened by 0 bases and J by 1 base, with 6 bases between the two germline ends. This record comes from a study of control samples from healthy donors and cancer patients. The table came from immunoSEQ multiplex PCR; TCRdb's copy has only in-frame clones and leaves some out. The data show over 120,000 clones, with more than 85% seen just once and approximately 3% held by the top ten. J is TRBJ1-1 and V is TRBV6-5; D may be TRBD1 (5 bases). The TCR sequence derives from a man aged 25 to 45 in good health. Sequenced: blood. CDR3 sequence reads: CASSYSRGNTEAFF. CDR3 DNA sequence: TGTGCCAGCAGTTACTCGAGGGGGAACACTGAAGCTTTCTTT.